The entry that follows covers one T cell receptor beta chain sequence. What it binds is not known. The data were obtained in a study of T cell repertoires in cytomegalovirus infection. Study-level background: Both CMV infection and a matching HLA type were indicated by public TCR beta signatures.

Each CDR3 protein gets one entry after TCRdb re-called the reads with MiXCR. In the table there are roughly 78,000 distinct CDR3 sequences, 35% to 45% of which are singletons. The study's findings and limits: Dominating the ex vivo response were TCR beta clonotypes that were CMV-specific and HLA-C-restricted.

The length of the CDR3 is 16 residues. Germline CDR1 reads SEHNR; CDR2 reads FQNEAQ (reference sequence). Trimming took 5 bases from V and 2 from J; bases not matched to a gene: 9. The V and J genes are TRBV7-9 and TRBJ2-1, with 7 bases aligning to TRBD1. Specimen: CD8+ T cells from cultured PBMCs, collected from culture after CMV antigen stimulation. This clonotype originated in a human donor in good health (CMV status not recorded). Some clones in this sample may be carry-over from other donors' samples. The CDR3 here is CASSTDGTAAYNEQFF. DNA for the CDR3: TGTGCCAGCAGCACTGATGGGACAGCGGCCTACAATGAGCAGTTCTTC.